The clone carrying this T cell receptor beta chain was recorded at least ten times. CDR3 length: 14 amino acids. Per the germline V gene, CDR1 is SGHTA and CDR2 is FQGNSA. V lost 5 bases and J lost 9; bases outside the gene matches: 7. These data originate in a study of regulatory T cells in long-lasting Graves disease. Arm-PCR of CDR3 regions and iRepertoire HTBI primers were used to build TCR beta libraries. TCRdb passed the multiplex PCR reads through MiXCR, listing each CDR3 protein once. Of roughly 500,000 distinct CDR3 sequences listed, 13% are singletons. Stated time point: newly diagnosed GD, antithyroid drugs for less than 3 months. TCR sequences were obtained from RNA taken from PBMCs. The sample was also reused in another study, on T cells in Graves' hyperthyroidism and ophthalmopathy. In that study: Appearing also in blood were most of the thyroid clonotypes expanded above 0.001.

The sequence came from a man aged 25 to 40 with Graves disease. The chain has TRBV7-2 and TRBJ1-6; 7 positions match TRBD1. The source was peripheral blood mononuclear cells (PBMCs), collected at new diagnosis, from a patient treated with antithyroid drugs. CDR3 sequence: CASSLRDSASPLHF. The CDR3 nucleotides read TGTGCCAGCAGCCTCCGGGACAGTGCTTCACCCCTCCACTTT.